This T cell receptor (beta chain) comes out of a study of T-cell memory formation after mild COVID-19. Findings and caveats of the study: Among contracting clones, CD4+ were mainly CM/EM and CD8+ enriched in EMRA. Clones shrinking between day 15 and 85 showed a balanced CD4/CD8 split, and those that grew later tilted toward CD4+.

The CDR3 totals 16 residues. Germline assignment: CDR1 SGHRS and CDR2 YFSETQ. Trimming left V 0 bases short and J 4 bases short, with 11 bases between. One entry per CDR3 protein, called by TCRdb with MiXCR from the 5' RACE reads. This table has approximately 150,000 distinct CDR3 sequences, over 6% appearing once. This clonotype came up a few times. What it recognizes is unknown. The sequence was obtained from an adult woman who had mild COVID-19 (a few samples of this study predate the infection). Cell type and time point are not known. The chain carries TRBV5-1 and TRBJ2-6, with no clear D. Specimen: PBMCs or a T cell subset sorted from them (not recorded which). CDR3 protein: CASSLAAGSGANVLTF. The CDR3, as DNA: TGCGCCAGCAGCTTGGCCGCCGGGTCCGGGGCCAACGTCCTGACTTTC.